One and the same sample provided the 14 T cell receptor beta chains below, sequenced in a study of T cells after yellow fever vaccination (dated by TCRdb to 2018 to 2020). The treatment or condition label on this specimen signifies: live attenuated yellow fever vaccine strain. Receptor amplification or capture employed 5' RACE. TCRdb names Illumina NovaSeq 6000 as the instrument used. TCRdb passed the public sequencing reads through fastp at Q25 and MiXCR, retaining productive beta sequences. Rows with one shared CDR3 protein collapse into an entry with the most common genes and DNA. The sample records 200,000 to 250,000 distinct CDR3 sequences, approximately 3.3% of which are singletons. Roughly 3.2% of the sample belongs to the ten largest clones. Source: CD4+ T cells sorted from PBMCs, taken 10 days after the yellow fever booster vaccination. The receptor set was obtained from a man between 18 and 35 years old who received the YFV17D yellow fever vaccine.

This clonotype has ten or more counts. The chain employs TRBV6-2 or TRBV6-3 and TRBJ1-1; TRBD1 aligns across 9 bases. V dropped 2 bases and J dropped 3; count of bases not matched to a gene: 4. Germline V lookup: CDR1 MNHEY, CDR2 SVGEGT. This CDR3 comprises 15 residues. The CDR3 DNA reads as TGTGCCAGCAGTTACCTGACAGGGGGGTACACTGAAGCTTTCTTT. It is translated as CASSYLTGGYTEAFF.

This clonotype showed up many times. The chain uses TRBV7-9 and TRBJ2-2; D is uncertain. This CDR3 contains 14 residues. Germline V CDR1 and CDR2: SEHNR, FQNEAQ (reference sequence). V shed 3 bases and J shed 4 bases, with 9 bases lying between them. The CDR3 protein is CASSFRWVTGELFF. CDR3 in DNA: TGTGCCAGCAGCTTCCGTTGGGTCACCGGGGAGCTGTTTTTT.

This clonotype showed up many times. The chain recombines TRBV5-1 with TRBJ2-3; D call uncertain. The CDR3 sequence is 12 residues long. Germline CDR1 is SGHRS and CDR2 is YFSETQ. The germline V and J ends were trimmed by 0 bases and 3 bases, with 2 bases remaining between them. The CDR3 DNA sequence: TGCGCCAGCAGCTTGGAGACAGATACGCAGTATTTT. It codes for CASSLETDTQYF.

V gene TRBV4-1 combines with J gene TRBJ1-3; D remains unclear. CDR1 is MGHRA and CDR2 is YSYEKL in the germline V gene. CDR3 length equals 15 residues. V lost 2 bases, J lost 2 bases, and 10 bases lay in between. The CDR3 DNA follows: TGCGCCAGCAGCCAAACGGAGCAGACTGGAAACACCATATATTTT. As protein: CASSQTEQTGNTIYF.

V gene TRBV12-3 or TRBV12-4 combines with J gene TRBJ1-1; the D gene is possibly TRBD1 (6 bases). Trimming shortened V by 5 bases and J by 6 bases, and 19 bases separated the two germline ends. The CDR3 contains 15 residues. The CDR3 reads CASSANRAWGAEAFF. The CDR3 region has the DNA TGTGCCAGCAGTGCCAACAGGGCGTGGGGCGCTGAAGCTTTCTTT.

This clonotype was observed a few times. CDR3 region: CSARDFQRTDTQYF. CDR3 DNA sequence: TGCAGTGCTAGAGATTTTCAGCGCACAGATACGCAGTATTTT. This chain uses TRBV20-1 with TRBJ2-3; D call uncertain. The germline V gene has CDR1 DFQATT and CDR2 SNEGSKA (reference sequence). There are 14 residues in the CDR3. V lost 0 bases to trimming and J lost 1 base, with 8 bases between them.

The chain links TRBV11-1 to TRBJ2-7; 7 nucleotides line up with TRBD2. This CDR3 spans 13 amino acids. After removal of 7 bases from V and 3 bases from J, the junction contained 6 bases not matched to a gene. From germline, CDR1 is SGHAT and CDR2 FQDESV (reference sequence). The CDR3 DNA follows: TGTGCCAGCACGGGAGGAGGGGACTACGAGCAGTACTTC. As protein: CASTGGGDYEQYF.

Only a few counts were recorded for this clonotype. This chain links TRBV18 with TRBJ1-2; 10 positions agree with TRBD1. Germline V gene lookup returns CDR1 KGHSH and CDR2 LQKENI. The J segment lost 8 bases and the V segment lost 4 bases, leaving 4 bases of the junction unmatched. This CDR3 has 13 amino acids. The CDR3 coding sequence is TGTGCCAGCTCACTCGACAGGGGGCGAGGCTACACCTTC. Protein: CASSLDRGRGYTF.

This clonotype has ten or more counts. This chain connects TRBV10-3 to TRBJ2-5; 8 nucleotides line up with TRBD2. Trimming took 3 bases from V and 0 from J; bases not matched to a gene: 15. The CDR3 spans 19 residues. Germline CDR1 and CDR2: ENHRY and SYGVKD. CDR3: CAISDSPPGGRTYQETQYF. CDR3 nucleotides: TGTGCCATCAGTGATTCCCCACCGGGGGGGCGAACCTACCAAGAGACCCAGTACTTC.

The genes are TRBV18 and TRBJ1-5, with TRBD1 matching 7 bases. There are 13 residues in the CDR3. The V and J ends lost 6 bases and 6 bases, in that order; junction bases with no gene match: 5. CDR1 is KGHSH, CDR2 LQKENI, per germline. The chain's CDR3 is CASSEGQPQPQHF. DNA of the CDR3: TGTGCCAGCTCCGAGGGACAGCCTCAGCCCCAGCATTTT.

This clonotype was seen a handful of times. This rearrangement joins TRBV7-8 to TRBJ2-2; 8 bases line up with TRBD1. The germline V gene encodes CDR1 SGHVS and CDR2 FQNEAQ. The trim removed 5 bases at V and 3 bases at J, leaving 8 bases unmatched. The CDR3 extends over 16 amino acids. DNA of the CDR3: TGTGCCAGCAGCGTACACAGGGGGTGGGACACCGGGGAGCTGTTTTTT. This encodes CASSVHRGWDTGELFF.

Many counts were recorded for this clonotype. This chain links TRBV7-3 with TRBJ2-1; D may be TRBD1 (5 bases). Germline assignment: CDR1 SGHTA and CDR2 FQGTGA. CDR3 length equals 11 residues. V lost 5 bases and J 13 bases, leaving 12 bases between the germline ends. CDR3 residues: CASSDGHRQFF. CDR3 nucleotides: TGTGCCAGCAGCGACGGACACAGACAGTTCTTC.

The chain uses TRBV25-1 and TRBJ2-3; 7 bases match TRBD2. Germline lookup yields CDR1 MGHDK and CDR2 SYGVNS. Trimming cost V 4 bases and J 3 bases; bases outside gene matches: 7. The CDR3 loop spans 15 amino acids. The CDR3 here is CASSAAGRMTDTQYF. The CDR3 DNA follows: TGTGCCAGCAGTGCAGCGGGGAGGATGACAGATACGCAGTATTTT.

The sample holds many counts of this clonotype. The rearrangement links TRBV20-1 to TRBJ1-2; the D is unclear. V lost 7 bases, J lost 6 bases, and 9 bases lay in between. Germline CDR1 is DFQATT and CDR2 is SNEGSKA (reference sequence). The length of the CDR3 is 10 residues. The CDR3 DNA reads as TGCAGTGTTGATGACCATGGCTACACCTTC. It yields the protein CSVDDHGYTF.